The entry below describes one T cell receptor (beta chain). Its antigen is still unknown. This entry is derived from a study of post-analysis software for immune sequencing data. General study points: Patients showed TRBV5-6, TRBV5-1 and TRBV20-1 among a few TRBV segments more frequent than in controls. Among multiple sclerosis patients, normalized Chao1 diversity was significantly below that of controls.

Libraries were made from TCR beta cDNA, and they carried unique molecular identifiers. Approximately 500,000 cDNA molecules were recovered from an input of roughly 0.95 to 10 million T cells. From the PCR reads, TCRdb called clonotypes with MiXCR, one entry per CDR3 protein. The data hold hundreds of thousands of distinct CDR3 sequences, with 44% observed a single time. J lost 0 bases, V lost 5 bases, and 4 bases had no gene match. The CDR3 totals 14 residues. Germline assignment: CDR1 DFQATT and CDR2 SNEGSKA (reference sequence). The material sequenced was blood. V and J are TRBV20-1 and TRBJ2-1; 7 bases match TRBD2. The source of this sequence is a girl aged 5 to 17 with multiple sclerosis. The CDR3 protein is CSAGRGSSYNEQFF. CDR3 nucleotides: TGCAGTGCTGGCCGCGGGAGCTCCTACAATGAGCAGTTCTTC.